These 31 T cell receptor beta chains originate from one sample sequenced in a study of molecular identifiers for immune sequencing clone quantification. TCRdb redid the calling of the PCR reads with MiXCR, one entry per CDR3 protein. The sample carries 60,000 to 70,000 distinct CDR3 sequences, around 19% recorded once. The source material was naive CD8+ T cells from blood, with Jurkat cell RNA spiked in. The sample's subset: FACS-sorted CD8+CD4-CCR7+CD45RA+ naive T cells. Receptors were obtained from a human donor in good health. Some libraries in this study had Jurkat cell RNA spiked in.

The table lists this clonotype with a few counts. This sequence may be a read error, since a much larger clone differs from it by one base. The CDR3 does not end in the conserved phenylalanine or tryptophan, so this is likely a read error. The chain couples TRBV3-1 to TRBJ1-1; D possibly corresponds to TRBD1 (6 bases). Trimming left V 4 bases short and J 6 bases short, with 18 bases between. Germline CDR1 LGHDT, CDR2 YNNKEL (reference sequence). This CDR3 has 15 residues. The CDR3 reads CASSPWGQGFSEAFL. CDR3 nucleotide sequence: TGTGCCAGCAGCCCCTGGGGACAAGGCTTTTCTGAAGCTTTCCTT.

This clonotype was detected many times. CDR3 protein: CASSPVVNRNTEAFF. The CDR3 DNA sequence: TGTGCCAGCAGTCCTGTAGTCAACAGGAACACTGAAGCTTTCTTT. The genes are TRBV7-9 and TRBJ1-1; no clear D. Germline V gene lookup returns CDR1 SEHNR and CDR2 FQNEAQ (reference sequence). V was trimmed by 6 bases and J by 1 base, leaving 15 bases between them. The CDR3 is 15 amino acids.

This clonotype has at least ten counts. J is TRBJ2-7 and V is TRBV5-4; 12 bases line up with TRBD2. This CDR3 has 17 amino acids. V was pared by 4 bases and J by 8 bases, with 16 bases of the junction left unmatched. Germline V CDR1 and CDR2: SGHNT, YYREEE (reference sequence). CDR3 DNA: TGTGCCAGCAGCCCCAACCCTAGCGGGAGGGCCCGTTTCCAGCAGTACTTC. Translated: CASSPNPSGRARFQQYF.

About this clonotype: With a much larger clone just one base away, this may be a read error. The chain links TRBV21-1 to TRBJ1-1. TRBV21-1 is assigned pseudogene status. The CDR3 is made up of 13 amino acids. The CDR3 bases are TGTGCCAGCAGCAAATCGGTGAACACTGGAGCTTTCTTT. Translation gives CASSKSVNTGAFF.

This clonotype was detected many times. V is TRBV7-9 and J is TRBJ2-6; D not resolved. The V gene's germline CDR1 is SEHNR and CDR2 FQNEAQ (reference sequence). This CDR3 contains 15 residues. V was shortened by 1 base and J by 4 bases, with 8 bases between the two germline ends. CDR3 residues: CASSLGPVGANVLTF. CDR3 coding DNA: TGTGCCAGCAGCTTAGGGCCCGTCGGGGCCAACGTCCTGACTTTC.

Ten or more counts support this clonotype. The genes are TRBV6-5 and TRBJ2-2; D might be TRBD2 (6 bases). CDR1 is MNHEY and CDR2 is SVGAGI in the germline V gene. The CDR3 is 12 amino acids. V gave up 7 bases and J gave up 8 bases, with 11 bases separating them. The CDR3 loop reads CASKGLTGELFF. Here the CDR3 DNA reads TGTGCCAGCAAGGGACTCACGGGGGAGCTGTTTTTT.

This clonotype was found many times. The chain recombines TRBV20-1 with TRBJ1-2, with 8 bases that match TRBD1. The CDR3 totals 14 residues. Germline trimming cut 6 bases from V and 4 bases from J; bases unmatched to any gene: 10. CDR1 is DFQATT and CDR2 is SNEGSKA in the germline V gene (reference sequence). The CDR3 DNA reads TGCAGTGCGCGAGCGACAGGGGAGGGCTATGGCTACACCTTC. Translation: CSARATGEGYGYTF.

This clonotype has just a few counts. The CDR3: CASRGLAATYEQYF. The CDR3 bases are TGTGCCAGCAGGGGACTAGCGGCCACCTACGAGCAGTACTTC. The chain is built from TRBV6-2 or TRBV6-3 and TRBJ2-7; 11 bases match TRBD2. J was trimmed by 2 bases and V by 6 bases; bases with no gene match: 3. Germline V gene lookup returns CDR1 MNHEY and CDR2 SVGEGT. There are 14 residues in the CDR3.

The chain carries TRBV7-9 and TRBJ1-6; D gene uncertain. The CDR3 sequence is 18 residues long. The V end was cut by 1 base, the J end by 0 bases, with 13 bases between. CDR1 is SEHNR, CDR2 FQNEAQ, per germline (reference sequence). The chain's CDR3 is CASSLDPARSSYNSPLHF. The CDR3 DNA sequence: TGTGCCAGCAGCTTAGATCCCGCCAGGAGCTCCTATAATTCACCCCTCCACTTT.

This clonotype was seen ten or more times. V usage is TRBV2 and J usage is TRBJ2-2, with 13 nucleotides matching TRBD2. The CDR3 runs 15 residues. Germline trimming cut 10 bases from V and 2 bases from J; bases unmatched to any gene: 4. In germline, CDR1 is SNHLY, CDR2 FYNNEI. The CDR3 loop reads CATGTSGTNTGELFF. Here the CDR3 DNA reads TGTGCCACCGGGACTAGCGGGACCAACACCGGGGAGCTGTTTTTT. The full variable domain, in which reference TRBV2 and TRBJ2-2 provide the parts outside the CDR3, is EPEVTQTPSHQVTQMGQEVILRCVPISNHLYFYWYRQILGQKVEFLVSFYNNEISEKSEIFDDQFSVERPDGSNFTLKIRSTKLEDSAMYFCATGTSGTNTGELFFGEGSRLTVL.

This clonotype was recorded at least ten times. The chain recombines TRBV3-1 with TRBJ2-7, with D unresolved. The CDR3 spans 14 residues. V lost 1 base, J lost 9 bases, and 16 bases lay in between. Germline V gives CDR1 LGHDT, CDR2 YNNKEL (reference sequence). Here the CDR3 reads CASSQATTPRGQYF. The DNA of the CDR3 is TGTGCCAGCAGCCAAGCCACGACCCCCCGCGGGCAGTACTTC.

This clonotype was observed a few times. The chain couples TRBV5-1 to TRBJ2-3, with a tentative D call TRBD2 (5 bases). Trimming took 0 bases from V and 2 from J, leaving 19 bases between them. Germline lookup yields CDR1 SGHRS and CDR2 YFSETQ. The CDR3 spans 18 residues. This CDR3 is CASSLGYSVTVLTDTQYF. CDR3 sequence (DNA): TGCGCCAGCAGCTTGGGCTATAGCGTGACGGTGCTCACAGATACGCAGTATTTT.

Ten or more counts support this clonotype. The CDR3 coding sequence is TGTGCCAGCAGTTTATGGAGTTACACTGAAGCTTTCTTT. Translation: CASSLWSYTEAFF. V is TRBV27 and J is TRBJ1-1; D unresolved. CDR3 length: 13 residues. Between the trimmed V and J ends, which lost 1 base and 3 bases, there was a span of 6 bases. In germline, CDR1 is MNHEY, CDR2 SMNVEV (reference sequence).

Details on this clonotype: A much larger clone lies one base from this, so it may be a read error. The gene calls are TRBV28 and TRBJ1-1; D not resolved. CDR3 size: 14 residues. V was shortened by 2 bases and J by 6 bases, with 13 bases between the two germline ends. Germline-derived CDR1 and CDR2 are MDHEN and SYDVKM. CDR3 protein: CASSLPCRTPEAFF. The CDR3 bases are TGTGCCAGCAGTTTACCCTGCAGGACTCCTGAAGCTTTCTTT.

This chain joins TRBV27 and TRBJ2-7, with 8 bases aligning to TRBD2. The CDR3 is made up of 15 amino acids. Looked up from germline, CDR1 is MNHEY and CDR2 is SMNVEV (reference sequence). V trimming: 5 bases; J trimming: 0 bases; junction bases outside the gene matches: 6. The CDR3 loop is CASSGPGTSSYEQYF. The CDR3 DNA sequence: TGTGCCAGCAGTGGACCCGGGACTAGCTCCTACGAGCAGTACTTC.

Details on this clonotype: An end of the junction does not agree with germline; a read error may underlie this. The rearrangement uses TRBV7-2 and TRBJ2-3; 9 nucleotides match TRBD2. This CDR3 has 16 residues. Germline CDR1 SGHTA, CDR2 FQGNSA. The CDR3 spells CACSFFAGGSTDTQYF. DNA of the CDR3: TGTGCCTGCAGCTTCTTCGCGGGAGGGAGCACAGATACGCAGTATTTT.

This clonotype was counted many times. The genes are TRBV4-1 and TRBJ2-7; no reliable D call. The V and J ends lost 6 bases and 3 bases respectively, with 3 bases between them. The CDR3 runs to 10 residues. Looked up from germline, CDR1 is MGHRA and CDR2 is YSYEKL. CDR3 sequence: CASSHYEQYF. In DNA form, the CDR3 reads TGCGCCAGCAGTCACTACGAGCAGTACTTC.

This clonotype appeared a few times. This may stem from a read error, because a much larger clone lies one nucleotide away. The chain joins TRBV30 to TRBJ1-1; unclear D gene. Germline CDR1 reads GTSNPN; CDR2 reads SVGIG (reference sequence). The CDR3 extends over 11 amino acids. This CDR3 reads CAWSMNAEAFF. The CDR3 DNA reads as TGTGCCTGGAGTATGAACGCTGAAGCTTTCTTT.

This clonotype was counted many times. V usage is TRBV7-6 and J usage is TRBJ1-5; D not certain. In germline, CDR1 is SGHVS, CDR2 FNYEAQ. Deletions cut 1 base from V and 0 bases from J, with 10 bases between. The CDR3 has 16 amino acids. DNA for the CDR3: TGTGCCAGCAGCTTAGAAGTGGCCGGTAGCAATCAGCCCCAGCATTTT. Its protein is CASSLEVAGSNQPQHF.

This clonotype was seen a few times. A read error is possible here, since a much larger clone lies one base away. V is TRBV4-3 and J is TRBJ2-1; D is tentatively TRBD1 or TRBD2 (5 bases each). Germline V gene data show CDR1 as LGHNA and CDR2 as YSLEER. This CDR3 region has 15 residues. The CDR3 reads CASSQDPGTYNGQFF. In DNA, the CDR3 is TGCGCCAGCAGCCAAGATCCGGGGACCTACAATGGGCAGTTCTTC.

V and J are TRBV6-5 and TRBJ1-2; D is unclear. The V gene lost 0 bases and the J gene lost 3 bases, with 8 bases spanning the gap. The CDR3 covers 14 residues. Germline V CDR1 and CDR2: MNHEY, SVGAGI. The CDR3 sequence is CASSYSGPYYGYTF. Written as DNA, the CDR3 is TGTGCCAGCAGTTACTCTGGGCCGTACTATGGCTACACCTTC.

The table lists this clonotype with many counts. The V call is TRBV11-2, the J call TRBJ1-1; the D is unclear. CDR1 is SGHAT and CDR2 is FQNNGV in the germline V gene. This CDR3 comprises 14 residues. The V end was cut by 5 bases, the J end by 0 bases, with 10 bases between. CDR3 loop: CASSLISLNTEAFF. CDR3 coding DNA: TGTGCCAGCAGCCTGATCAGCCTGAACACTGAAGCTTTCTTT.

This clonotype appeared many times. This chain connects TRBV3-2 to TRBJ1-1; the table's D call, TRBD1, was not checked against the DNA. TRBV3-2 represents a pseudogene. The CDR3 spans 15 residues. The CDR3 is CASSQELQGNTEAFF. As DNA, the CDR3 is TGTGCCAGCAGCCAAGAATTACAGGGGAACACTGAAGCTTTCTTT.

On this clonotype itself: A much larger clone lies one base from this, so it may be a read error. As the CDR3 is not closed by the conserved phenylalanine or tryptophan, this likely results from a read error. No DNA is shown, since the ends of the CDR3 on it are uncertain; the CDR3 is the one TCRdb lists. This chain uses TRBV6-6 with TRBJ2-7; TRBD2 is taken as the D call from the table, unchecked against the DNA. The germline gives CDR1 MNHNY, CDR2 SVGAGI (reference sequence). The CDR3 length equals 14 residues, ends included. The chain's CDR3 is CAGSSLRGEAGGNL.

In this sample, this clonotype turned up many times. The chain recombines TRBV9 with TRBJ2-7; 7 bases match TRBD2. This CDR3 comprises 14 residues. CDR1 SGDLS and CDR2 YYNGEE come from the germline V gene. Trimming took 3 bases from V and 0 from J; bases not matched to a gene: 3. The CDR3 protein is CASSAGTTSYEQYF. In DNA form, the CDR3 reads TGTGCCAGCAGCGCAGGGACTACCTCCTACGAGCAGTACTTC.

In its sample, this clonotype was seen many times. The chain carries TRBV12-3 or TRBV12-4 and TRBJ2-7; 7 positions match TRBD1. V dropped 6 bases and J dropped 6; count of bases not matched to a gene: 11. This CDR3 has 14 amino acids. The CDR3: CASSPPGQDFEQYF. CDR3 coding DNA: TGTGCCAGCAGCCCACCCGGACAGGATTTCGAGCAGTACTTC.

V is TRBV3-1 and J is TRBJ2-1, with a tentative D call TRBD2 (6 bases). Germline-derived CDR1 and CDR2 are LGHDT and YNNKEL (reference sequence). V shed 6 bases and J shed 5 bases, with 17 bases lying between them. CDR3 length: 15 residues. The CDR3 DNA reads TGTGCCAGCAGATCAGAGCGGGCTAAAAACAATGAGCAGTTCTTC. This codes for CASRSERAKNNEQFF.

A few counts support this clonotype. The missing conserved phenylalanine or tryptophan at the end of this CDR3 makes a read error likely. V is TRBV27 and J is TRBJ1-5; D gene unclear. Germline V gene lookup returns CDR1 MNHEY and CDR2 SMNVEV (reference sequence). CDR3 length equals 17 residues. V was clipped by 2 bases and J by 6 bases, with 20 bases between them. The CDR3: CASSLPSYPQFSQPQHL. In DNA, the CDR3 is TGTGCCAGCAGTTTACCGTCCTACCCTCAATTCTCTCAGCCCCAGCATCTT.

The rearrangement joins TRBV23-1 to TRBJ1-4, with 10 bases aligning to TRBD1. TRBV23-1 is classed as an ORF, of uncertain function. Trimming at V came to 7 bases and at J to 2 bases, leaving 4 bases not matched to a gene. The length of the CDR3 is 15 residues. The CDR3 here is CASNQDRGTNEKLFF. CDR3 DNA: TGCGCCAGCAACCAGGACAGGGGGACTAATGAAAAACTGTTTTTT.

This clonotype was recorded many times. This CDR3 is CASSPSPSGWDIQYF. CDR3 nucleotide sequence: TGCGCCAGCAGCCCGTCTCCGTCCGGCTGGGACATTCAGTACTTC. The gene calls are TRBV4-3 and TRBJ2-4; no definite D call. Trimming took off 4 bases at V and 8 bases at J, with 18 bases between the two ends. Germline CDR1 LGHNA, CDR2 YSLEER. CDR3 length: 15 amino acids.

Comments on this clonotype: Possible read error: a much larger clone is one base away. The rearrangement joins TRBV20-1 to TRBJ2-7; the D gene could be TRBD1 or TRBD2 (5 bases each). Germline V lookup: CDR1 DFQATT, CDR2 SNEGSKA (reference sequence). This CDR3 is built from 13 residues. Trimming left V 3 bases short and J 4 bases short, with 13 bases between. CDR3 loop: CSASTRDGYEQYF. The CDR3 DNA sequence: TGCAGTGCTAGTACCCGGGACGGGTACGAGCAGTACTTC.